The rows below give T cell receptor beta chains drawn from one sample of a study of shared clonotypes between healthy human individuals. Some clones are missing from TCRdb's copy, which holds only in-frame ones; the method was immunoSEQ multiplex PCR. Here the sample spans under 2.5 million clones, about 90% being singletons. Sequenced sample: naive CD4+ T cells from PBMCs. These receptors all stem from a man aged 18 to 29 in good health. Some clones in this sample may be carry-over from other donors' samples. CDR3s include the opening cysteine and the closing phenylalanine or tryptophan. The order of the fields is J gene, CDR3 length, V gene, D gene, clone size, CDR3 protein, CDR3 DNA. D genes are given only for firm matches. Clone size is not always given. Where it is, it says once, few, many or a class for expanded clones.

J: TRBJ1-1; length: 13; V: TRBV7-2; D: -; size: -; CDR3: CASSNGDGLEAFF; DNA: TGTGCCAGCAGCAATGGGGACGGACTTGAAGCTTTCTTT
J: TRBJ1-5; length: 14; V: TRBV6-5; D: -; size: -; CDR3: CASSYSGLHQPQHF; DNA: TGTGCCAGCAGTTACTCAGGGCTACATCAGCCCCAGCATTTT
J: TRBJ2-7; length: 14; V: TRBV5-1; D: TRBD1; size: once; CDR3: CASSSTGGSYEQYF; DNA: TGCGCCAGCAGCTCTACAGGGGGATCCTACGAGCAGTACTTC
J: TRBJ2-4; length: 14; V: TRBV6-1; D: -; size: -; CDR3: CASGEMEAKNIQYF; DNA: TGTGCCAGCGGGGAGATGGAGGCCAAAAACATTCAGTACTTC
J: TRBJ2-2; length: 18; V: TRBV7-9; D: TRBD2; size: -; CDR3: CASSLVTGTSRNTGELFF; DNA: TGTGCCAGCAGCTTAGTGACTGGGACTAGCAGGAACACCGGGGAGCTGTTTTTT
J: TRBJ2-7; length: 15; V: TRBV28; D: -; size: -; CDR3: CASSPRLPYLYEQYF; DNA: TGTGCCAGCAGCCCAAGACTACCCTATCTCTACGAGCAGTACTTC
J: TRBJ2-7; length: 17; V: TRBV28; D: TRBD1; size: once; CDR3: CASRGPSGTGDFYEQYF; DNA: TGTGCCAGCAGGGGACCCTCCGGGACAGGGGATTTCTACGAGCAGTACTTC
J: TRBJ1-4; length: 15; V: TRBV28; D: TRBD1; size: -; CDR3: CASSPGTGDDEKLFF; DNA: TGTGCCAGCAGTCCCGGGACAGGGGATGATGAAAAACTGTTTTTT
J: TRBJ2-2; length: 15; V: TRBV28; D: -; size: -; CDR3: CASSFLGTGAGELFF; DNA: TGTGCCAGCAGTTTTCTGGGGACCGGGGCCGGGGAGCTGTTTTTT
J: TRBJ2-7; length: 12; V: TRBV29-1; D: -; size: -; CDR3: CSVVGSTYEQYF; DNA: TGCAGCGTTGTGGGCAGTACCTACGAGCAGTACTTC
J: TRBJ1-5; length: 20; V: TRBV4-1; D: TRBD1; size: -; CDR3: CASSHPTGTGLSHSNQPQHF; DNA: TGCGCCAGCAGCCATCCCACCGGGACAGGACTTTCTCATAGCAATCAGCCCCAGCATTTT
J: TRBJ2-7; length: 15; V: TRBV13; D: -; size: -; CDR3: CASSLPRRGAYEQYF; DNA: TGTGCCAGCAGCTTACCGCGGAGGGGTGCCTACGAGCAGTACTTC
J: TRBJ2-5; length: 12; V: TRBV5-1; D: -; size: -; CDR3: CASSYSQETQYF; DNA: TGCGCCAGCAGCTATTCTCAAGAGACCCAGTACTTC
J: TRBJ1-3; length: 13; V: TRBV9; D: -; size: -; CDR3: CASSAQTGNTIYF; DNA: TGTGCCAGCAGCGCGCAAACAGGGAACACCATATATTTT
J: TRBJ1-1; length: 15; V: TRBV6-6; D: TRBD1; size: -; CDR3: CASTPDRAYNTEAFF; DNA: TGTGCCAGCACCCCGGACAGGGCATATAACACTGAAGCTTTCTTT
J: TRBJ2-2; length: 16; V: TRBV27; D: TRBD2; size: -; CDR3: CASSRLAGGATGELFF; DNA: TGTGCCAGCAGCCGACTAGCGGGAGGAGCCACCGGGGAGCTGTTTTTT
J: TRBJ2-1; length: 15; V: TRBV28; D: -; size: -; CDR3: CASHPTGSVTFEQFF; DNA: TGTGCCAGCCACCCTACAGGGTCCGTGACGTTTGAGCAGTTCTTC
J: TRBJ2-7; length: 16; V: TRBV11-2; D: TRBD2; size: -; CDR3: CASSSIRGTSGNGQYF; DNA: TGTGCCAGCAGCTCCATTAGGGGGACTAGCGGGAACGGGCAGTACTTC
J: TRBJ2-1; length: 19; V: TRBV9; D: TRBD2; size: -; CDR3: CASSAHRTSGREDYNEQFF; DNA: TGTGCCAGCAGCGCCCATCGGACTAGCGGGAGAGAGGATTACAATGAGCAGTTCTTC
J: TRBJ2-3; length: 18; V: TRBV15; D: TRBD1; size: -; CDR3: CATSRDITGTGVTDTQYF; DNA: TGTGCCACCAGCAGAGATATTACGGGGACAGGGGTTACAGATACGCAGTATTTT
J: TRBJ2-3; length: 13; V: TRBV30; D: -; size: -; CDR3: CAWSVQGSDTQYF; DNA: TGTGCCTGGAGTGTCCAGGGATCAGATACGCAGTATTTT
J: TRBJ1-6; length: 14; V: TRBV19; D: -; size: -; CDR3: CASSMGASYSPLHF; DNA: TGTGCCAGTAGTATGGGGGCCTCCTATTCACCCCTCCACTTT
J: TRBJ2-2; length: 14; V: TRBV28; D: TRBD2; size: once; CDR3: CASSTSGSSGELFF; DNA: TGTGCCAGCAGCACTAGCGGGAGTTCCGGGGAGCTGTTTTTT
J: TRBJ1-6; length: 12; V: TRBV7-9; D: -; size: -; CDR3: CASSPNNSPLHF; DNA: TGTGCCAGCAGCCCGAATAATTCACCCCTCCACTTT
J: TRBJ1-4; length: 16; V: TRBV4-1; D: TRBD1; size: -; CDR3: CASSLSSQGGREKLFF; DNA: TGCGCCAGCAGCCTCTCTTCTCAGGGGGGGCGTGAAAAACTGTTTTTT
J: TRBJ2-1; length: 14; V: TRBV11-3; D: -; size: -; CDR3: CASSGRGSYNEQFF; DNA: TGTGCCAGCAGCGGGAGGGGGTCCTACAATGAGCAGTTCTTC